The clone carrying this T cell receptor (beta chain) was seen more than once but under ten times. Antigen specificity is unknown. General study points: The TCR gene usage of tumor memory CD4+ T cells clustered together with blood and lymph node memory CD4+ cells and with lymph node naive CD4+ cells.

Trimming removed 2 bases from V and 6 bases from J; junction bases left unmatched: 12. Germline-derived CDR1 and CDR2 are MNHEY and SVGAGI. CDR3 length: 17 amino acids. After constant-region reverse-primer amplification, full-length variable regions underwent semi-nested PCR with Nested Universal Primer A. TCRdb passed the 5' RACE reads through MiXCR, listing each CDR3 protein once. The sample carries tens of thousands of distinct CDR3 sequences, 26% recorded once. Tregs were sorted as CD4+CD25+CD127-/low cells. The chain links TRBV6-5 to TRBJ2-7; 11 bases match TRBD2. The sample was tumor-infiltrating Tregs sorted from the breast tumor. The receptor's source is a female donor with breast cancer. CDR3 nucleotide sequence: TGTGCCAGCAGTTACCAACGTCTAGCGGGAGGTGTTGTCGAGCAGTACTTC. Encoded protein: CASSYQRLAGGVVEQYF.